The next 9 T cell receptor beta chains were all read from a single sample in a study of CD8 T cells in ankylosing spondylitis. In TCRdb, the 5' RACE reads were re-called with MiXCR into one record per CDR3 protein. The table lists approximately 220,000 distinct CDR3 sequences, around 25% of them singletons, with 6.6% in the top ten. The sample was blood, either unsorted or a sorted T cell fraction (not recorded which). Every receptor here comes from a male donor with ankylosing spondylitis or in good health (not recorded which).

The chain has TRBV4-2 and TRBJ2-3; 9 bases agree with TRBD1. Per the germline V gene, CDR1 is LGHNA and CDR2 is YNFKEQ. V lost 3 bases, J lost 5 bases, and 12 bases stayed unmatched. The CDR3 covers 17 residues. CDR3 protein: CASSHTGTGILQDTQYF. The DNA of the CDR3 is TGTGCCAGCAGCCATACCGGGACAGGGATTTTGCAAGATACGCAGTATTTT.

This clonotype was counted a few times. The CDR3 is CASSPGTAPSSYNEQFF. In DNA form, the CDR3 reads TGTGCCAGCAGCCCCGGGACAGCCCCTAGCTCCTACAATGAGCAGTTCTTC. V usage is TRBV7-8 and J usage is TRBJ2-1; TRBD1 aligns across 7 bases. This CDR3 region has 17 residues. Germline V CDR1 and CDR2: SGHVS, FQNEAQ. The ends lost 5 bases at V and 0 bases at J; junction bases unmatched: 10.

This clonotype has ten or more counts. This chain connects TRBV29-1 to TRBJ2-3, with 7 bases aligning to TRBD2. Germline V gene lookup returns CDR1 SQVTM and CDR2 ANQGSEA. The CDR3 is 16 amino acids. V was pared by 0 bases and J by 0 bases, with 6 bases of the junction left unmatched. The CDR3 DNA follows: TGCAGCGTTGAAGATCGGCTAGCGGTTAGCACAGATACGCAGTATTTT. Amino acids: CSVEDRLAVSTDTQYF.

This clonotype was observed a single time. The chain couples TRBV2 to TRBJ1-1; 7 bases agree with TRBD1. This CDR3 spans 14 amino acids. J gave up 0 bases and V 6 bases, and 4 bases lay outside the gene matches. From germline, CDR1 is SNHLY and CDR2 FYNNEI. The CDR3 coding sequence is TGTGCCAGCAGAGGGGACAGTATGAACACTGAAGCTTTCTTT. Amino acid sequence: CASRGDSMNTEAFF.

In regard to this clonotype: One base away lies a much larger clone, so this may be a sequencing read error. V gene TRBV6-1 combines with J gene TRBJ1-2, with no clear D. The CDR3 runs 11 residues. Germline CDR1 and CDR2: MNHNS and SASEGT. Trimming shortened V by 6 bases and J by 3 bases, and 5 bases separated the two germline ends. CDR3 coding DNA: TGTGCCAGCAGGCCGGACTATGGCTACACCTTC. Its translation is CASRPDYGYTF.

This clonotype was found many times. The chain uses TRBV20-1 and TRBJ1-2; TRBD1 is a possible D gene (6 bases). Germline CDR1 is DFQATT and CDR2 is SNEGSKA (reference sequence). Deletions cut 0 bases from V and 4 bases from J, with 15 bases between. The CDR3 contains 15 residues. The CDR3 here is CSAREQGIATYGYTF. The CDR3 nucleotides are TGCAGTGCTAGAGAACAGGGTATAGCGACCTATGGCTACACCTTC.

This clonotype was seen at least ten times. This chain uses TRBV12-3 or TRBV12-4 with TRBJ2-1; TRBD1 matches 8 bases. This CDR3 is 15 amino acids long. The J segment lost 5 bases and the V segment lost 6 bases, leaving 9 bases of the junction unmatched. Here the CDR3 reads CASSPRDRRDNEQFF. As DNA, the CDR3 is TGTGCCAGCAGCCCCCGGGACAGGCGAGACAATGAGCAGTTCTTC.

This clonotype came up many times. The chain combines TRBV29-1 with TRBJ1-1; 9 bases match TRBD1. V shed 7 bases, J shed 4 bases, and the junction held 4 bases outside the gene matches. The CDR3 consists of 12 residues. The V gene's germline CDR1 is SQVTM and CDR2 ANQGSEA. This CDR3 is CSAGQGTTEAFF. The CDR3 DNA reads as TGCAGCGCCGGACAGGGGACCACTGAAGCTTTCTTT.

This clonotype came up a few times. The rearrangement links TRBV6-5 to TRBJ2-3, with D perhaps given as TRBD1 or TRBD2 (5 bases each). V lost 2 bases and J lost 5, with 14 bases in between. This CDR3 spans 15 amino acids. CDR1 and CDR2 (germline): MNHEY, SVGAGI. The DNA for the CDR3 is TGTGCCAGCAGTTACCGGGGCAGCCAGGGAGATACGCAGTATTTT. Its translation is CASSYRGSQGDTQYF.